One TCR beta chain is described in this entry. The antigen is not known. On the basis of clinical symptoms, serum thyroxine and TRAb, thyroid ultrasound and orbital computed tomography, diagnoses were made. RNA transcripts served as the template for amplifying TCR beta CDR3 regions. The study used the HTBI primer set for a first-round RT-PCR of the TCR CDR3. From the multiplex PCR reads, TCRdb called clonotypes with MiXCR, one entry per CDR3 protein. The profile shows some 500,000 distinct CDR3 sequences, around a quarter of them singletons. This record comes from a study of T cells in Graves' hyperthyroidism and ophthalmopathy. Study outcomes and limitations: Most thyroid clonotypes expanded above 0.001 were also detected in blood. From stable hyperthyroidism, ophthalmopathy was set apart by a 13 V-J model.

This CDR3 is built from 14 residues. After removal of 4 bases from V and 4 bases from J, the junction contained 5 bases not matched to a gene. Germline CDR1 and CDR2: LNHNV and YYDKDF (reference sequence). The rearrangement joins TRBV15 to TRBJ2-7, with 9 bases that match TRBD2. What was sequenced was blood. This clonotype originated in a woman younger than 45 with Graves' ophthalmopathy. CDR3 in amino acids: CATSTGGLAYEQYF. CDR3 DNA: TGTGCCACCAGCACTGGGGGACTAGCTTACGAGCAGTACTTC.